This entry lists 15 T cell receptor beta chains sequenced from one sample in a study of graft-versus-host responses after intestinal transplantation. Data came from immunoSEQ multiplex PCR; TCRdb stores just in-frame clones and leaves some out. The repertoire holds 23,000 or so clones, with about a third as singletons. Co-plating was performed using some 200,000 CFSE-labeled responder cells and some 200,000 irradiated, violet-dye-labeled stimulator cells. The specimen comprised alloreactive CD8+ T cells from a mixed lymphocyte reaction culture, sampled before intestinal transplant. Subset denoted: CFSE-low proliferating T cells sorted from approximately 6-day pre-transplant mixed lymphocyte reaction (GvH or HvG direction). The receptors stem from a human patient who received an intestinal transplant.

The rearrangement uses TRBV2 and TRBJ2-3; D possibly corresponds to TRBD1 (5 bases). V was trimmed by 2 bases and J by 1 base, leaving 10 bases between them. Looked up from germline, CDR1 is SNHLY and CDR2 is FYNNEI. The CDR3 totals 15 residues. As DNA, the CDR3 is TGTGCCAGCAGTGAATGGGGCCGGGGCACAGATACGCAGTATTTT. This encodes CASSEWGRGTDTQYF.

J is TRBJ2-7 and V is TRBV9; the D call may be TRBD1 or TRBD2 (7 bases each). Per germline, CDR1 SGDLS and CDR2 YYNGEE. The V end was cut by 3 bases, the J end by 2 bases, with 12 bases between. The CDR3 runs to 14 residues. The DNA for the CDR3 is TGTGCCAGCAGCGCAGGGGGGGACACCTACGAGCAGTACTTC. Translated: CASSAGGDTYEQYF.

This clone was seen only a few times. V is TRBV6-5 and J is TRBJ2-3; D uncertain. Trimming took 2 bases from V and 2 from J, leaving 8 bases between them. The germline V gene has CDR1 MNHEY and CDR2 SVGAGI. The CDR3 length is 14 residues. The CDR3: CASSYGLATDTQYF. The CDR3 region has the DNA TGTGCCAGCAGTTACGGTCTCGCCACAGATACGCAGTATTTT.

This clone was detected only a few times. The V call is TRBV4-1, the J call TRBJ2-1, with TRBD2 matching 10 bases. The CDR3 loop spans 16 amino acids. Germline-derived CDR1 and CDR2 are MGHRA and YSYEKL. V shed 1 base and J 9 bases; nucleotides not matched to a gene: 9. CDR3 coding DNA: TGCGCCAGCAGCCAAGTCCCTAGCGGGAGTTCGTTTGAGCAGTTCTTC. Its protein product is CASSQVPSGSSFEQFF.

The rearrangement links TRBV4-1 to TRBJ1-1, with no clear D. Per the germline V gene, CDR1 is MGHRA and CDR2 is YSYEKL. This CDR3 contains 13 residues. With 0 bases removed from V and 8 bases from J, the gap between germline ends came to 10 bases. This chain's CDR3 is CASSQEPGVEAFF. CDR3 nucleotides: TGCGCCAGCAGCCAAGAGCCGGGAGTGGAAGCTTTCTTT.

This clone is medium-sized within its sample. The chain recombines TRBV10-2 with TRBJ1-2; D remains ambiguous. Germline-derived CDR1 and CDR2 are WSHSY and SAAADI. This CDR3 has 16 amino acids. The V and J ends lost 0 bases and 0 bases respectively, with 11 bases between them. DNA of the CDR3: TGCGCCAGCAGTGAGTCGCGGACCCGAGCTAACTATGGCTACACCTTC. It translates to CASSESRTRANYGYTF.

The DNA for the CDR3 is TGTGCCAGCAGCGTAGATGAGGGGGTGAACACTGAAGCTTTCTTT. It codes for CASSVDEGVNTEAFF. V gene TRBV9 combines with J gene TRBJ1-1; maybe TRBD1 (6 bases). CDR1 and CDR2 (germline): SGDLS, YYNGEE. The CDR3 has 15 residues. Trimming cost V 0 bases and J 0 bases, with 9 bases left between them.

The chain couples TRBV6-4 to TRBJ1-3; no definite D call. CDR1 is MRHNA and CDR2 is SNTAGT in the germline V gene. Trimming stripped 1 base from V and 3 bases from J, with 4 bases between. The CDR3 extends over 13 amino acids. The CDR3 loop is CASSDYLGNTIYF. CDR3 coding DNA: TGTGCCAGCAGTGACTACCTTGGAAACACCATATATTTT.

Regarding this clone: One junction end disagrees with the germline gene, perhaps due to a read error. This specimen includes other DNA sequences encoding the same CDR3. The rearrangement links TRBV4-1 to TRBJ2-1; the match to TRBD1 covers 8 bases. The CDR3 length is 16 residues. Germline V gives CDR1 MGHRA, CDR2 YSYEKL. CDR3 sequence (DNA): TGTGCCAGCAGCCAAGACAGGGGTACCCCTTACAATGAGCAGTTCTTC. Translation gives CASSQDRGTPYNEQFF.

The chain is built from TRBV27 and TRBJ1-5, with TRBD1 matching 9 bases. Germline CDR1 MNHEY, CDR2 SMNVEV (reference sequence). CDR3 length: 14 residues. V shed 6 bases, J shed 7 bases, and the junction held 7 bases outside the gene matches. The CDR3 DNA reads as TGTGCCAGCAGCCTACAGGGGGCCGGGCAGCCCCAGCATTTT. This codes for CASSLQGAGQPQHF.

The CDR3 is CASSYANTGELFF. The CDR3 DNA sequence: TGTGCCAGCAGTTACGCGAACACCGGGGAGCTGTTTTTT. The V and J genes are TRBV9 and TRBJ2-2; D is undetermined. Trimming removed 5 bases at V and 0 bases at J, with 5 bases between. The CDR3 has 13 residues. CDR1 SGDLS and CDR2 YYNGEE come from the germline V gene.

In this sample, this clone turned up a few times. The chain joins TRBV7-9 to TRBJ1-2; 10 bases are a match to TRBD1. The germline V gene encodes CDR1 SEHNR and CDR2 FQNEAQ (reference sequence). V shed 5 bases, J shed 7 bases, and the junction held 1 base outside the gene matches. The CDR3 extends over 12 amino acids. The CDR3 DNA is TGTGCCAGCAGCGGGACAGGGGTTGGCTACACCTTC. This codes for CASSGTGVGYTF.

There are a few counts of this clone. J is TRBJ2-3 and V is TRBV7-9; 14 positions match TRBD2. V gave up 1 base and J gave up 4 bases; unmatched junction bases: 7. The CDR3 covers 18 residues. Germline V gene sequence: CDR1 SEHNR, CDR2 FQNEAQ (reference sequence). CDR3 coding DNA: TGTGCCAGCAGCTTAGGAGGGACTAGCGGGGGCAGATCAGATACGCAGTATTTT. It is translated as CASSLGGTSGGRSDTQYF. Based on the CDR3 plus reference TRBV7-9 and TRBJ2-3, the full variable domain is DTGVSQNPRHKITKRGQNVTFRCDPISEHNRLYWYRQTLGQGPEFLTYFQNEAQLEKSRLLSDRFSAERPKGSFSTLEIQRTEQGDSAMYLCASSLGGTSGGRSDTQYFGPGTRLTVL.

This chain joins TRBV9 and TRBJ2-6; TRBD2 might be the D (5 bases). The germline V and J ends were trimmed by 4 bases and 2 bases, with 16 bases remaining between them. Germline loops: CDR1 SGDLS, CDR2 YYNGEE. CDR3 size: 17 residues. CDR3 sequence (DNA): TGTGCCAGCAGCCATCCCTCCCGAGGGACTGGGGCCAACGTCCTGACTTTC. Its protein product is CASSHPSRGTGANVLTF.

This clone turned up a few times. The chain uses TRBV7-9 and TRBJ2-5, with D unclear. Trimming left V 1 base short and J 5 bases short, with 8 bases between. From germline, CDR1 is SEHNR and CDR2 FQNEAQ (reference sequence). This CDR3 is built from 13 residues. Written as DNA, the CDR3 is TGTGCCAGCAGCTTAGTGCTCCTCGAGACCCAGTACTTC. Residues: CASSLVLLETQYF.